One sample yielded the 9 T cell receptor beta chains listed below, sequenced in a study of early T cells in non-severe SARS-CoV-2 infection. TCRdb re-analysed the 5' RACE reads in MiXCR, keeping a single row per CDR3 protein. The sample has 100,000 or so distinct CDR3 sequences, around 12% seen once; the top ten hold approximately 6%. Sample: whole blood. The receptors come from an adult who was a healthcare worker with PCR-confirmed SARS-CoV-2 infection or an uninfected control (not recorded which).

The rearrangement joins TRBV5-1 to TRBJ2-7, with 9 bases lining up with TRBD1. The CDR3 is made up of 15 amino acids. Germline CDR1 reads SGHRS; CDR2 reads YFSETQ. V was clipped by 0 bases and J by 1 base; unmatched bases: 2. CDR3 nucleotide sequence: TGCGCCAGCAGCTTGGGCGGGACAGGGTCCTACGAGCAGTACTTC. This encodes CASSLGGTGSYEQYF.

This clonotype was seen a handful of times. The V call is TRBV6-5, the J call TRBJ2-7; D ambiguous. CDR1 MNHEY and CDR2 SVGAGI come from the germline V gene. V was trimmed by 2 bases and J by 4 bases, leaving 6 bases between them. The CDR3 runs to 12 residues. CDR3 bases: TGTGCCAGCAGTTACAAGGAGTACGAGCAGTACTTC. Protein product: CASSYKEYEQYF.

The chain links TRBV28 to TRBJ2-7, with 11 bases that match TRBD2. The junction had 11 bases not matched to a gene; V was cut back by 5 bases and J by 2 bases. Germline V gene sequence: CDR1 MDHEN, CDR2 SYDVKM. The CDR3 extends over 17 amino acids. CDR3: CASSPRGLAAKAYEQYF. CDR3 nucleotides: TGTGCCAGCAGTCCACGGGGACTAGCGGCAAAAGCCTACGAGCAGTACTTC. Drawing the rest from reference TRBV28 and TRBJ2-7, the complete variable domain is DVKVTQSSRYLVKRTGEKVFLECVQDMDHENMFWYRQDPGLGLRLIYFSYDVKMKEKGDIPEGYSVSREKKERFSLILESASTNQTSMYLCASSPRGLAAKAYEQYFGPGTRLTVT.

The chain has TRBV12-3 or TRBV12-4 and TRBJ2-2, with TRBD1 identical over 7 bases. This CDR3 spans 14 amino acids. V was clipped by 3 bases and J by 8 bases; unmatched bases: 6. This CDR3 reads CASSFIGGSGELFF. The CDR3 DNA reads TGTGCCAGCAGTTTCATAGGGGGCTCTGGGGAGCTGTTTTTT.

The gene calls are TRBV5-1 and TRBJ2-1, with 9 bases that match TRBD2. The V segment lost 0 bases and the J segment 5 bases; nucleotides outside the gene matches: 3. Germline lookup yields CDR1 SGHRS and CDR2 YFSETQ. The CDR3 runs to 15 residues. CDR3 loop: CASSLALAGNNEQFF. CDR3 coding DNA: TGCGCCAGCAGCTTGGCTCTAGCGGGAAACAATGAGCAGTTCTTC.

There are a few counts of this clonotype. This chain joins TRBV10-2 and TRBJ2-3, with 11 bases matching TRBD2. Germline-derived CDR1 and CDR2 are WSHSY and SAAADI. Germline trimming cut 6 bases from V and 6 bases from J; bases unmatched to any gene: 11. CDR3 length equals 16 residues. Written as DNA, the CDR3 is TGCGCCAGCAGGGAGATTAGCGGGAGGGCCCACGATACGCAGTATTTT. This encodes CASREISGRAHDTQYF.

This clonotype has ten or more counts. The rearrangement joins TRBV7-9 to TRBJ1-2; perhaps TRBD1 as D (6 bases). Germline V gives CDR1 SEHNR, CDR2 FQNEAQ (reference sequence). CDR3 length equals 14 residues. Trimming left V 8 bases short and J 2 bases short, with 15 bases between. The CDR3 DNA reads TGTGCCAGCGGCGCAGGGGAGGGGAACTATGGCTACACCTTC. It translates to CASGAGEGNYGYTF.

This clonotype was counted many times. The V and J genes are TRBV12-3 or TRBV12-4 and TRBJ1-5; D is undetermined. The length of the CDR3 is 12 residues. V was clipped by 3 bases and J by 9 bases, with 9 bases between them. For the CDR3, the DNA is TGTGCCAGCAGTTTCCAGAAGGGGCCCCAGCATTTT. Translated, it gives CASSFQKGPQHF.

This clonotype was counted only a few times. This chain uses TRBV9 with TRBJ2-7; D uncertain. The CDR3 has 13 residues. Trimming removed 0 bases at V and 4 bases at J, with 8 bases between. The germline gives CDR1 SGDLS, CDR2 YYNGEE. In DNA, the CDR3 is TGTGCCAGCAGCGTAGGGCTCTCATACGAGCAGTACTTC. Translation: CASSVGLSYEQYF.